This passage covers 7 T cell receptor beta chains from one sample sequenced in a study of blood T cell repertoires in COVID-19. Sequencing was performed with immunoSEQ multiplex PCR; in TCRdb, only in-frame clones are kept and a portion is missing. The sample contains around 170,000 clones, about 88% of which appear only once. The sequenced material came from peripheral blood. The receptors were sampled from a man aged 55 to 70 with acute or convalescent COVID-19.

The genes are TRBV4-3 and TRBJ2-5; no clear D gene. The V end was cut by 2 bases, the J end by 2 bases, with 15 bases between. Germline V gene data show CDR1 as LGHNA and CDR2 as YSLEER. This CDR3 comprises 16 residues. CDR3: CASSQNQAVRQETQYF. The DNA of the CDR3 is TGCGCCAGCAGCCAAAACCAAGCCGTACGGCAAGAGACCCAGTACTTC.

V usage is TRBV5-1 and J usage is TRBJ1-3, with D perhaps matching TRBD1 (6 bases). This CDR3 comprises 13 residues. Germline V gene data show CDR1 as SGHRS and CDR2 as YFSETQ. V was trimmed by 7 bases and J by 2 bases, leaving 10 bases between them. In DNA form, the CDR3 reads TGCGCCAGCCAAACAGGGACTGGAAACACCATATATTTT. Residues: CASQTGTGNTIYF.

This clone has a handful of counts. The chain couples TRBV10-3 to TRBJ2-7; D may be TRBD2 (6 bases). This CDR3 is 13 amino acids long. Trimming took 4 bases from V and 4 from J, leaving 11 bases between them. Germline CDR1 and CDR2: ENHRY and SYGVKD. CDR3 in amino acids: CAISAGLDYEQYV. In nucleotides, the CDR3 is TGTGCCATCAGTGCGGGACTCGATTACGAGCAGTACGTC.

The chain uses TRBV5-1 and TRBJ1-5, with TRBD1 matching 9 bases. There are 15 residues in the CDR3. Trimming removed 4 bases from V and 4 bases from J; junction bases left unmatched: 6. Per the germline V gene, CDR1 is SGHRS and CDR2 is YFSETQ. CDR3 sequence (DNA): TGCGCCAGCAGCCCTGGTGGGACAGGGAATCAGCCCCAGCATTTT. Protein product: CASSPGGTGNQPQHF. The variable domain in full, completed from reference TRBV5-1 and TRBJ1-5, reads KAGVTQTPRYLIKTRGQQVTLSCSPISGHRSVSWYQQTPGQGLQFLFEYFSETQRNKGNFPGRFSGRQFSNSRSEMNVSTLELGDSALYLCASSPGGTGNQPQHFGDGTRLSIL.

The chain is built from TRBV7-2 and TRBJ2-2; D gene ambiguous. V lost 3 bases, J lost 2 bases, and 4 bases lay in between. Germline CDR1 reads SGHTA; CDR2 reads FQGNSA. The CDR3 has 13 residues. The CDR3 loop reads CASSFTNTGELFF. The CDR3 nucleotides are TGTGCCAGCAGCTTCACTAACACCGGGGAGCTGTTTTTT.

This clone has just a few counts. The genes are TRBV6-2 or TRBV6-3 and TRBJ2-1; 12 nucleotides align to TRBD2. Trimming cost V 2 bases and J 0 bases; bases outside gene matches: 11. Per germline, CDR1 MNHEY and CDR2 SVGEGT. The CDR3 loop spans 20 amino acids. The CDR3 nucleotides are TGTGCCAGCAGTTACCGGGGTCTCCTAGCGGGAGGGAGCTCCTACAATGAGCAGTTCTTC. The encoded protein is CASSYRGLLAGGSSYNEQFF.

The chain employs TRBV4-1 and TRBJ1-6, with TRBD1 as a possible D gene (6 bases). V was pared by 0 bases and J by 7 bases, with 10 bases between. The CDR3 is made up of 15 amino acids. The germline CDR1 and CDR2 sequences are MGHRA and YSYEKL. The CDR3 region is CASSQETGWNSPLHF. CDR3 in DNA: TGCGCCAGCAGCCAAGAAACAGGGTGGAATTCACCCCTCCACTTT.